These 21 T cell receptor beta chains were all obtained from the same sample, sequenced in a study of T cell changes during pregnancy in multiple sclerosis (dated by TCRdb to the late 2010s). The library relied on the immunoSEQ multiplex PCR assay. TCRdb re-hosts the immuneACCESS table, in-frame sequences only. Its copies lack some clones; in the studies checked, an unresolved V gene accounts for under half of them, and the cause for the rest is not known. The sample records 30,000 to 40,000 clones, about 88% of which are singletons. The ten largest clones represent roughly 5% of the sample. The source material was peripheral blood, sampled in the third trimester of pregnancy. Receptor source: a female donor in good health, enrolled as a control in a pregnancy study.

The V gene is TRBV7-2, the J gene TRBJ1-3, with a weak D call TRBD1 (5 bases). CDR1 is SGHTA, CDR2 FQGNSA, per germline. V lost 3 bases to trimming and J lost 0 bases, with 9 bases between them. The CDR3 consists of 15 residues. CDR3 region: CASSLTASSGNTIYF. CDR3 coding DNA: TGTGCCAGCAGCTTGACAGCAAGCTCTGGAAACACCATATATTTT.

This clone was found a few times. This chain uses TRBV28 with TRBJ2-4, with D maybe TRBD1 (6 bases). Per the germline V gene, CDR1 is MDHEN and CDR2 is SYDVKM. The CDR3 runs 13 residues. With 5 bases removed from V and 5 bases from J, the gap between germline ends came to 10 bases. The CDR3 nucleotides read TGTGCCAGCAGTGAAGGGGGACAAAACATTCAGTACTTC. It specifies CASSEGGQNIQYF.

J is TRBJ1-4 and V is TRBV9; D is uncertain. The ends were cut back, 0 bases at V and 7 bases at J, with 16 bases in the middle. Looked up from germline, CDR1 is SGDLS and CDR2 is YYNGEE. This CDR3 has 16 amino acids. CDR3 sequence: CASSVGIGREFEKLFF. Here the CDR3 DNA reads TGTGCCAGCAGCGTAGGTATAGGGAGGGAATTTGAAAAACTGTTTTTT.

The V gene is TRBV2, the J gene TRBJ1-1; 12 nucleotides match TRBD1. The CDR3 loop spans 15 amino acids. V was pared by 3 bases and J by 7 bases, with 6 bases of the junction left unmatched. The germline V gene encodes CDR1 SNHLY and CDR2 FYNNEI. The CDR3 DNA is TGTGCCAGCAGTGAGCTCGGGACAGGGGGCCTTGAAGCTTTCTTT. Translating gives CASSELGTGGLEAFF.

CDR3 region: CASSQGQSNEKLFF. As DNA, the CDR3 is TGTGCCAGCAGCCAAGGACAGTCCAATGAAAAACTGTTTTTT. The rearrangement links TRBV14 to TRBJ1-4, with TRBD1 as a possible D gene (5 bases). In germline, CDR1 is SGHDN, CDR2 FVKESK. Between the trimmed V and J ends, which lost 1 base and 5 bases, there was a span of 8 bases. The CDR3 spans 14 residues.

V usage is TRBV5-1 and J usage is TRBJ2-3; D unclear. Germline V lookup: CDR1 SGHRS, CDR2 YFSETQ. V gave up 0 bases and J gave up 0 bases, with 5 bases separating them. The CDR3 is 14 residues long. The CDR3 protein is CASSLGHSTDTQYF. The CDR3, as DNA: TGCGCCAGCAGCTTGGGGCATAGCACAGATACGCAGTATTTT.

This rearrangement joins TRBV28 to TRBJ1-2; no reliable D call. Germline CDR1 and CDR2: MDHEN and SYDVKM. This CDR3 spans 14 amino acids. Between the trimmed V and J ends, which lost 4 bases and 0 bases, there was a span of 9 bases. The CDR3 DNA is TGTGCCAGCAGTTCCACACGTACTAACTATGGCTACACCTTC. It translates to CASSSTRTNYGYTF.

This chain uses TRBV19 with TRBJ2-1, with TRBD1 as a possible D gene (7 bases). Germline assignment: CDR1 LNHDA and CDR2 SQIVND (reference sequence). Trimming shortened V by 2 bases and J by 5 bases, and 13 bases separated the two germline ends. CDR3 size: 15 residues. CDR3 in amino acids: CASSIRGGGNNEQFF. DNA for the CDR3: TGTGCCAGTAGTATAAGAGGGGGCGGGAACAATGAGCAGTTCTTC.

This clone was seen many times. The V and J genes are TRBV4-3 and TRBJ2-6, with 7 bases identical to TRBD2. The CDR3 length is 18 residues. V lost 1 base and J lost 0; bases outside the gene matches: 6. The germline V gene encodes CDR1 LGHNA and CDR2 YSLEER. CDR3 residues: CASSQAGEGSSGANVLTF. The DNA for the CDR3 is TGCGCCAGCAGCCAAGCTGGGGAGGGCTCCTCTGGGGCCAACGTCCTGACTTTC.

This chain uses TRBV20-1 with TRBJ1-2; D possibly corresponds to TRBD1 (6 bases). Germline loops: CDR1 DFQATT, CDR2 SNEGSKA (reference sequence). V was trimmed by 6 bases and J by 4 bases, leaving 6 bases between them. There are 10 residues in the CDR3. CDR3 protein: CSADSYGYTF. CDR3 coding DNA: TGCAGTGCGGACAGCTATGGCTACACCTTC.

CDR3 sequence (DNA): TGTGCCAGCAGCTTAGGGGGGGGCGGTGCAGATACGCAGTATTTT. This codes for CASSLGGGGADTQYF. The chain links TRBV7-2 to TRBJ2-3; maybe TRBD2 (7 bases). The CDR3 is 15 amino acids. V lost 1 base, J lost 4 bases, and 12 bases lay in between. Germline V gene data show CDR1 as SGHTA and CDR2 as FQGNSA.

The chain links TRBV19 to TRBJ1-2; the match to TRBD1 covers 7 bases. The CDR3 has 13 amino acids. V was clipped by 1 base and J by 4 bases; unmatched bases: 0. Germline V lookup: CDR1 LNHDA, CDR2 SQIVND (reference sequence). The DNA of the CDR3 is TGTGCCAGTAGTATAGGACAGGGCTATGGCTACACCTTC. This gives the protein CASSIGQGYGYTF.

Details on this clone: The sample carries other DNA sequences with the same CDR3. In nucleotides, the CDR3 is TGCACCAGCAGCCAACTCAGGGTTTCGAATTCGCCCCTCCACTTT. Protein sequence: CTSSQLRVSNSPLHF. This chain uses TRBV1 with TRBJ1-6; the D call in the table, TRBD1, was not verified against the DNA. TRBV1 corresponds to a pseudogene. There are 15 residues in the CDR3.

This clone was observed a single time. The chain has TRBV5-4 and TRBJ1-1; 9 bases map to TRBD1. The CDR3 extends over 14 amino acids. Germline V CDR1 and CDR2: SGHNT, YYREEE (reference sequence). The J segment lost 4 bases and the V segment lost 3 bases, leaving 4 bases of the junction unmatched. CDR3 protein: CASSSQGARTEAFF. The CDR3 DNA is TGTGCCAGCAGCTCACAGGGGGCGCGCACTGAAGCTTTCTTT. Complete variable domain (other parts from reference TRBV5-4 and TRBJ1-1): ETGVTQSPTHLIKTRGQQVTLRCSSQSGHNTVSWYQQALGQGPQFIFQYYREEENGRGNFPPRFSGLQFPNYSSELNVNALELDDSALYLCASSSQGARTEAFFGQGTRLTVV.

The chain has TRBV6-1 and TRBJ2-2, with 7 bases identical to TRBD1. The CDR3 runs to 13 residues. Germline V gives CDR1 MNHNS, CDR2 SASEGT. V shed 7 bases, J shed 5 bases, and the junction held 4 bases outside the gene matches. The DNA for the CDR3 is TGTGCCAGCACCCAGGGGGAAACCGGGGAGCTGTTTTTT. As protein: CASTQGETGELFF.

The V and J genes are TRBV5-5 and TRBJ1-2; possibly TRBD1 for D (6 bases). V lost 0 bases and J 4 bases, leaving 13 bases between the germline ends. The V gene's germline CDR1 is SGHKS and CDR2 YYEKEE (reference sequence). This CDR3 is built from 15 residues. CDR3 coding DNA: TGTGCCAGCAGCTTGGTGGGGGGGCAAGGCTATGGCTACACCTTC. This sequence encodes CASSLVGGQGYGYTF.

The V and J genes are TRBV10-3 and TRBJ2-5; 7 nucleotides agree with TRBD1. Per germline, CDR1 ENHRY and CDR2 SYGVKD. The CDR3 has 15 amino acids. V shed 2 bases, J shed 1 base, and the junction held 4 bases outside the gene matches. CDR3 nucleotides: TGTGCCATCAGTGAGGGGGACAGCGTCCAAGAGACCCAGTACTTC. Protein: CAISEGDSVQETQYF.

J is TRBJ2-7 and V is TRBV2; the match to TRBD1 covers 9 bases. Per germline, CDR1 SNHLY and CDR2 FYNNEI. The CDR3 covers 17 residues. The ends lost 6 bases at V and 1 base at J; junction bases unmatched: 13. The CDR3 nucleotides read TGTGCCAGCAGGGCCGACAGGGGGGTTGGTGTGTCCTACGAGCAGTACTTC. Translating it yields CASRADRGVGVSYEQYF. The whole variable domain, remainder taken from reference TRBV2 and TRBJ2-7, is EPEVTQTPSHQVTQMGQEVILRCVPISNHLYFYWYRQILGQKVEFLVSFYNNEISEKSEIFDDQFSVERPDGSNFTLKIRSTKLEDSAMYFCASRADRGVGVSYEQYFGPGTRLTVT.

The chain employs TRBV15 and TRBJ1-1; 9 bases agree with TRBD1. Per germline, CDR1 LNHNV and CDR2 YYDKDF (reference sequence). Trimming cost V 2 bases and J 5 bases; bases outside gene matches: 3. The CDR3 runs 14 residues. The CDR3 spells CATSRLDRGTEAFF. CDR3 bases: TGTGCCACCAGCAGACTGGACAGGGGTACTGAAGCTTTCTTT. The full variable domain, rest sourced from reference TRBV15 and TRBJ1-1, is DAMVIQNPRYQVTQFGKPVTLSCSQTLNHNVMYWYQQKSSQAPKLLFHYYDKDFNNEADTPDNFQSRRPNTSFCFLDIRSPGLGDTAMYLCATSRLDRGTEAFFGQGTRLTVV.

Only a few counts were recorded for this clone. CDR3 residues: CASSVDGDNSPLHF. CDR3 DNA sequence: TGTGCCAGCAGCGTTGACGGGGATAATTCACCCCTCCACTTT. J is TRBJ1-6 and V is TRBV6-4, with D unclear. From germline, CDR1 is MRHNA and CDR2 SNTAGT. The CDR3 consists of 14 residues. The V and J ends lost 6 bases and 5 bases respectively, with 11 bases between them.

The chain recombines TRBV9 with TRBJ1-1; 10 bases are a match to TRBD1. This CDR3 contains 14 residues. Germline CDR1 reads SGDLS; CDR2 reads YYNGEE. The trim removed 2 bases at V and 7 bases at J, leaving 5 bases unmatched. CDR3 in amino acids: CASSVRQGANEAFF. In DNA form, the CDR3 reads TGTGCCAGCAGCGTTAGACAGGGGGCGAATGAAGCTTTCTTT. The full variable domain, with the rest looked up from reference TRBV9 and TRBJ1-1, is DSGVTQTPKHLITATGQRVTLRCSPRSGDLSVYWYQQSLDQGLQFLIQYYNGEERAKGNILERFSAQQFPDLHSELNLSSLELGDSALYFCASSVRQGANEAFFGQGTRLTVV.